The entry that follows covers one T cell receptor beta chain sequence. This specimen comes from a study of shared clonotypes between healthy human individuals. Study in general: Each donor contributed plates that comprised three CD4 naive, three CD4 memory, two CD8 naive and one CD8 memory.

The naive CD8 population came from CD45RO-negative cells selected for CCR7, without terminally differentiated effector memory CD45RA+ cells. Sequencing used immunoSEQ multiplex PCR; TCRdb keeps in-frame clones, though not all of them. The table has more than 2 million clones, about 94% seen once. CDR1 and CDR2 (germline): PRHDT, FYEKMQ (reference sequence). The CDR3 runs 14 residues. V shed 2 bases and J shed 9 bases, with 14 bases lying between them. The chain joins TRBV13 to TRBJ2-1; D is ambiguous. This TCR was sampled from a man between 18 and 29 years old in good health. Input material: naive CD8+ T cells sorted from blood. The CDR3 here is CASSLQLNTGEQFF. In DNA form, the CDR3 reads TGTGCCAGCAGCTTACAGTTGAACACCGGTGAGCAGTTCTTC.